This TCR beta chain was sequenced for a study of T cell responses to AZD1222 COVID-19 vaccine. Points from the study as a whole: Vaccine-associated CD4 TCRs ranged over spike, dominating at 160-218 and 743-854. Repertoires in all cases were sampled only once the peak T cell response had passed. Spike-specific TCR repertoires showed rising breadth and depth after two AZD1222 doses.

The protocol was immunoSEQ multiplex PCR, while the TCRdb copy is restricted to in-frame clones and leaves out a portion. The sample yields about 170,000 clones, roughly 92% seen once. In regard to this clone: Antigen unknown.

The germline V gene encodes CDR1 MGHDK and CDR2 SYGVNS. Trimming removed 3 bases from V and 1 base from J, with 15 bases in between. This CDR3 contains 16 residues. The source of this sequence is an adult in good health. Sequencing used peripheral blood, obtained on day 0 of AZD1222 vaccination. The rearrangement links TRBV25-1 to TRBJ1-2; D possibly corresponds to TRBD1 (5 bases). CDR3: CASSDAASTVNYGYTF. The CDR3 DNA sequence: TGTGCCAGCAGTGATGCCGCCTCGACAGTTAACTATGGCTACACCTTC.